A single T cell receptor beta chain is shown here with its context. In this sample, this clone turned up once. No antigen is known for it. The record has no base qualities; no much larger clone is one base away. This specimen belongs to a study of shared clonotypes between healthy human individuals (dated by TCRdb to between 2020 and 2021). The study in broad terms: A couple of women and three men aged 18 to 49 years were included in the cohort. Per donor, three plates each were used for CD4 naive and CD4 memory, two for CD8 naive, and one for CD8 memory. Blood TCR repertoires of 5 or 6 healthy adults were deeply sequenced to estimate repertoire size and the extent of clonotype sharing between individuals. Libraries were prepared and TCR repertoires were sequenced by different laboratories using diverse techniques, in order to increase sequencing depth and limit assay-specific biases. Between about 0.8 and 9 billion PBMCs per donor were obtained by leukapheresis.

From the cysteine through the phenylalanine, the CDR3 covers 14 amino acids. Only the CDR3 part of the read is kept: 42 bases, read in frame from the first base. V gives up 8 bases and J gives up 5 bases, and the segment between their germline ends measures 15 bases. CDR1 and CDR2 are drawn from the germline V gene: MNHEY, SVGAGI. Healthy HIV-negative adults with no recently reported acute infections or vaccinations were included as donors. Every donor was a Caucasian adult living in Nashville, Tennessee, USA. CD4+ T cells were enriched by magnetic negative selection; naive cells were then positively selected on CD45RA, and the negative fraction formed the memory subset. After blood collection by leukapheresis, PBMCs were isolated using Ficoll-Histopaque density gradient centrifugation and then cryopreserved in the vapor phase of liquid nitrogen. Analytical flow cytometry was used to check the purity and quantity of each magnetically sorted T cell population. Genomic DNA was isolated from each sorted fraction and quantified by UV absorbance on a Nanodrop 2000c.

Overall study results and their limits: When several donors were compared, the shared fraction of clonotypes was around 5% for naive CD4, 3.5% to 4% for naive CD8, 2.3% for memory CD4, and approximately 0.4% for memory CD8. Pairwise subsampling indicated that sequencing depth was expected to affect the degree of clonotype sharing among donors. Sampling was restricted to blood, and TCR repertoires in tissues likely differ from the TCR repertoires found in blood. Larger estimated clonotype richness was generally found for naive subsets than for memory subsets. Compared with non-shared clonotypes, clonotypes shared by all four sorted-subset donors had higher generation probabilities. Incomplete sequencing was indicated by rarefaction of sorted-subset datasets, despite the large sequencing depth. Because the study included only a small number of donors, the genetic and exposure-history diversity represented was limited.

Using the deep immunoSEQ assay, TCR CDR3 regions were amplified from genomic DNA by multiplex PCR. Genomic DNA extracted from each cell subset was distributed evenly over all wells of several immunoSEQ 96-well plates, and each plate served as one replicate. Each replicate PCR for sorted subsets received about 220 ng genomic DNA, equal to 28,000 or so T cell genomes. Purified libraries were quantified with a Qubit 3.0 fluorometer, sized on a Bioanalyzer 2100, and re-quantified with the KAPA Library Quantification kit. A separate single-read 150-cycle Illumina NextSeq 550 flow cell was used to sequence each immunoSEQ 96-well plate. As for the authors' bioinformatics: Because the immunoSEQ output held only junctional sequences and lacked quality scores, the filtering could not match the filtering applied to full-length reads. To assign V/J genes and CDR3, sequences were annotated using PyIR, a Python wrapper for IgBLAST v1.9, with IMGT germline references. Reads with weak V/J assignments (E-value above 1e-6), missing CDR3, stop codons, out-of-frame junctions, or ambiguous translated residues were removed. A V3J clonotype was defined by an identical inferred V gene, J gene, and CDR3 amino acid sequence. The percentage overlap between two repertoires was calculated by dividing the number of shared unique clonotypes by the size of the smaller repertoire. RTK rarefaction, the Chao1 estimator, and Recon v2.1 estimates of unobserved clonotypes were used to assess repertoire richness. Generation probabilities were computed with OLGA for all TCRbeta clonotypes obtained by the gDNA method from several donors. Drawn from immuneACCESS, this table holds only the in-frame rearrangements with V and J called that TCRdb kept. Clones are partly lost; checked studies trace under half to an unresolved V gene and leave the rest unexplained. The DNA gave D and trimming, while V, J and clone size come from that table. This sample holds more than 2 million clones; 85% to 95% were observed only once. In total, the top ten clones hold more than 0.1% of the sample.

The source material was naive CD4+ T cells sorted from blood. This sample's cell subset or site label indicates: CD45RA+ positively selected. Recombination joined TRBV6-5 with TRBJ2-2; no D gene call is confident. The clonotype comes from a young man in good health. The CDR3 reads CASATASSTGELFF. The nucleotides read TGTGCCAGCGCGACCGCGAGTTCAACCGGGGAGCTGTTTTTT.